This is a list of T cell receptor beta chains from one sample in a study of PD-1 blockade in classical Hodgkin lymphoma. Only in-frame clones appear in the TCRdb table, and some are missing; sequencing was by immunoSEQ multiplex PCR. The table lists about 58,000 clones, approximately 90% of them singletons. Sequencing was performed on peripheral blood mononuclear cells (PBMCs), taken before the second cycle of nivolumab. Every receptor here comes from a human donor with classical Hodgkin lymphoma. Each CDR3 is given with its conserved first and last residue. A D gene is named only where the DNA matches it firmly. Where a row states a size, it is once, few, many or the class of an expanded clone; other rows omit it.

v_call	d_call	clone_size	j_call	cdr3_nt	cdr3_aa
TRBV5-1	TRBD1	.	TRBJ1-1	TGCGCCAGCAGGGGAGAAGGGGGCCGGGAAGCTTTCTTT	CASRGEGGREAFF
TRBV10-3	.	.	TRBJ2-7	TGTGCCATCAGTGAGTCAGCAGGGGAGGGTTACGAGCAGTACTTC	CAISESAGEGYEQYF
TRBV6-1	.	.	TRBJ2-1	TGTGCCAGCAGTGCCTGGGCGCCCGTCGCTAATGAGCAGTTCTTC	CASSAWAPVANEQFF
TRBV29-1	.	.	TRBJ1-3	TGCAGCGTTGAAGGGGGGACTGAATACTCTGGAAACACCATATATTTT	CSVEGGTEYSGNTIYF
TRBV4-1	TRBD1	once	TRBJ2-7	TGCGCCAGCAGCCAAGAAAGAGGTAGGGGTGAGGACAGGGTGTACGAGCAGTACTTC	CASSQERGRGEDRVYEQYF
TRBV15	.	.	TRBJ2-2	TGTGCCACCAGCAGAGATCGAACAATTAGAAACCCCGGGGAGCTGTTTTTT	CATSRDRTIRNPGELFF
TRBV5-5	TRBD2	.	TRBJ2-7	TGTGCCAGCAGCGATAAGCGGGAGGGCAAGCAGCAGTACTTC	CASSDKREGKQQYF
TRBV27	.	.	TRBJ2-3	TGTGCCAGCAGTTTTTTGAGCACAGATACGCAGTATTTT	CASSFLSTDTQYF
TRBV7-6	TRBD1	.	TRBJ1-2	TGTGCCAGCAGCCCCGGGACAGGGGGCGACGGCTACACCTTC	CASSPGTGGDGYTF
TRBV6-5	TRBD2	.	TRBJ2-7	TGTGCCAGCAGTTACACATCCCCGTTAGCGGGCTACGAGCAGTACTTC	CASSYTSPLAGYEQYF
TRBV9	TRBD2	.	TRBJ2-1	TGTGCCAGCAGCGGAGGGGCGGGACTAGCGGGGGGAGCCCCTTCGCGAACCCCAAGTTGGAGGCAGTTCTTC	CASSGGAGLAGGAPSRTPSWRQFF
TRBV7-6	TRBD2	.	TRBJ2-7	TGTGCCAGCAGCTTAGCATACAGCCGGGAGGTCTCCTACGAGCAGTACTTC	CASSLAYSREVSYEQYF
TRBV29-1	TRBD1	.	TRBJ2-5	TGCAGCGTTGCTGACGGGACAGGCCAAGAGACCCAGTACTTC	CSVADGTGQETQYF
TRBV4-1	.	.	TRBJ2-7	TGCGCCAGCAGCCCAGCGGACCTTTTGATCTCCTACGAGCAGTACTTC	CASSPADLLISYEQYF
TRBV11-2	.	.	TRBJ2-5	TGTGCCAGCAGCCCCCGCGTAGGGGTGGAGACCCAGTACTTC	CASSPRVGVETQYF
TRBV19	.	.	TRBJ2-1	TGTGCCAGTAGTATAGCCCTCAATGAGCAGTTCTTC	CASSIALNEQFF